This T cell receptor beta chain was recorded in a study of T cell changes during pregnancy in multiple sclerosis. Sequenced by immunoSEQ multiplex PCR; TCRdb stores in-frame clones only, minus some. This table has around 56,000 clones, around nine tenths appearing once. The CDR3 runs 16 residues. Germline CDR1 is SGHRS and CDR2 is YFSETQ. Deletions cut 2 bases from V and 2 bases from J, with 17 bases between. Here the sequenced sample was peripheral blood, taken in the first trimester of pregnancy. This clonotype was sampled from a female donor in good health, enrolled as a control in a pregnancy study. The V gene is TRBV5-1, the J gene TRBJ2-7; possible D gene TRBD2, 5 bases. The CDR3 is CASSFTVGDGAYEQYF. The CDR3 bases are TGCGCCAGCAGCTTTACGGTGGGAGATGGGGCCTACGAGCAGTACTTC.